Below, 21 T cell receptor beta chains from the same sample are listed, as sequenced in a study of cytomegalovirus exposure and HLA in healthy donors. The PCR used 60 Vbeta and 13 Jbeta primers. Generated by immunoSEQ multiplex PCR, the TCRdb table keeps only in-frame clones and is missing some. The sample shows 160,000 or so clones, around 82% of them seen only once. Specimen: PBMCs. Every receptor here comes from a middle-aged man in good health and CMV-seronegative.

The J gene is TRBJ1-5, the V gene TRBV7-9; 10 bases match TRBD1. V shed 1 base, J shed 6 bases, and the junction held 6 bases outside the gene matches. The CDR3 contains 16 residues. Germline lookup yields CDR1 SEHNR and CDR2 FQNEAQ (reference sequence). Written as DNA, the CDR3 is TGTGCCAGCAGCTTAGACAAGACAGGGGGCGGTCAGCCCCAGCATTTT. It encodes CASSLDKTGGGQPQHF.

This rearrangement joins TRBV7-9 to TRBJ2-1; 10 nucleotides align to TRBD2. Losses at the gene ends were 1 base for V and 7 bases for J; bases not matched to a gene: 10. Germline-derived CDR1 and CDR2 are SEHNR and FQNEAQ (reference sequence). There are 17 residues in the CDR3. The CDR3 is CASSLEKGLAGVNEQFF. The CDR3 DNA is TGTGCCAGCAGCTTAGAGAAGGGGCTAGCGGGAGTAAATGAGCAGTTCTTC.

The V call is TRBV10-1, the J call TRBJ1-1; 8 bases line up with TRBD1. Germline loops: CDR1 WNHNN, CDR2 SYGVQD (reference sequence). This CDR3 contains 15 residues. V lost 0 bases and J lost 3; bases outside the gene matches: 3. In DNA form, the CDR3 reads TGCGCCAGCAGTGAGTCGACAGGGGCATACACTGAAGCTTTCTTT. This gives the protein CASSESTGAYTEAFF.

The chain combines TRBV21-1 with TRBJ1-2; the DNA was not compared with TRBD1, the D call given in the table. TRBV21-1 is described as a pseudogene. CDR3 size: 11 residues. CDR3 in DNA: TGTGCCAGGGGACAGGGGAACGGCTACACCTTC. This codes for CARGQGNGYTF.

The chain recombines TRBV19 with TRBJ2-7; maybe TRBD2 (6 bases). The germline V gene has CDR1 LNHDA and CDR2 SQIVND (reference sequence). This CDR3 has 15 amino acids. The ends were cut back, 5 bases at V and 0 bases at J, with 14 bases in the middle. Written as DNA, the CDR3 is TGTGCCAGTAGTTGGGGGGTCGGGAGCTCCTACGAGCAGTACTTC. Its translation: CASSWGVGSSYEQYF.

The gene calls are TRBV5-6 and TRBJ2-5; weak D call: TRBD2 (5 bases). V lost 3 bases and J lost 10, with 22 bases in between. The germline CDR1 and CDR2 sequences are SGHDT and YYEEEE. CDR3 size: 15 residues. CDR3 region: CASSSSRAQTRDQYF. The CDR3 region has the DNA TGTGCCAGCAGCTCCAGTAGGGCCCAGACTCGGGACCAGTACTTC.

This chain uses TRBV19 with TRBJ1-1; 10 bases fit TRBD1. CDR3 length: 14 residues. Germline CDR1 reads LNHDA; CDR2 reads SQIVND (reference sequence). With 3 bases clipped from V and 7 bases from J, the junction kept 5 bases outside the gene matches. The CDR3 region has the DNA TGTGCCAGTAGTATGACAGGGGGCCCATTTGAAGCTTTCTTT. Residues: CASSMTGGPFEAFF.

CDR3 sequence reads: CASSQGLAGSPNIQYF. CDR3 coding DNA: TGCGCCAGCAGCCAAGGATTGGCGGGGAGTCCAAACATTCAGTACTTC. This chain connects TRBV4-3 to TRBJ2-4; perhaps TRBD2 as D (6 bases). The germline gives CDR1 LGHNA, CDR2 YSLEER. V lost 1 base and J lost 6, with 16 bases in between. The CDR3 consists of 16 residues.

The chain recombines TRBV19 with TRBJ2-1; D perhaps matches TRBD2 (5 bases). The germline CDR1 and CDR2 sequences are LNHDA and SQIVND (reference sequence). The CDR3 is made up of 14 amino acids. V lost 5 bases and J 5 bases, leaving 13 bases between the germline ends. The CDR3 DNA sequence: TGTGCCAGTAGTTTCCGAGCGGAGGACAATGAGCAGTTCTTC. The encoded protein is CASSFRAEDNEQFF.

The CDR3, as DNA: TGTGCCAGCAGCCCAGGGACATTAGCTGGAAACACCATATATTTT. Translation: CASSPGTLAGNTIYF. The genes are TRBV11-2 and TRBJ1-3; possibly TRBD1 for D (6 bases). The length of the CDR3 is 15 residues. Germline V gene data show CDR1 as SGHAT and CDR2 as FQNNGV. V was pared by 5 bases and J by 2 bases, with 13 bases between.

This clone occurred a few times. This chain joins TRBV9 and TRBJ1-1; D possibly corresponds to TRBD1 (6 bases). The CDR3 extends over 16 amino acids. CDR1 and CDR2 (germline): SGDLS, YYNGEE. Trimming stripped 0 bases from V and 2 bases from J, with 14 bases between. This CDR3 reads CASSVVSGGTNTEAFF. The CDR3 DNA reads TGTGCCAGCAGCGTAGTGTCCGGGGGGACAAACACTGAAGCTTTCTTT.

The gene calls are TRBV7-6 and TRBJ2-7; D is unclear. CDR3 length: 15 amino acids. The ends were cut back, 1 base at V and 7 bases at J, with 17 bases in the middle. The germline V gene has CDR1 SGHVS and CDR2 FNYEAQ. The CDR3 protein is CASSLVATGDAEQYF. The CDR3 DNA reads as TGTGCCAGCAGCTTAGTTGCCACGGGTGATGCAGAGCAGTACTTC.

The rearrangement uses TRBV30 and TRBJ2-2; 7 bases fit TRBD1. Unmatched junction bases numbered 19, after V lost 8 bases and J lost 7 bases. The CDR3 runs 16 residues. Per germline, CDR1 GTSNPN and CDR2 SVGIG (reference sequence). CDR3 nucleotide sequence: TGTGCCGGCGAAGGACAGGACGCCCCATATAGCGGGGAGCTGTTTTTT. Translation: CAGEGQDAPYSGELFF.

This clone was seen just once. The chain is built from TRBV6-6 and TRBJ2-5; a weak D match, TRBD1 (5 bases). Germline lookup yields CDR1 MNHNY and CDR2 SVGAGI (reference sequence). The CDR3 is made up of 16 amino acids. Deletions cut 5 bases from V and 1 base from J, with 17 bases between. CDR3 in DNA: TGTGCCAGCAGTCGATCAGGTGGGGCTGGCCAAGAGACCCAGTACTTC. Translation gives CASSRSGGAGQETQYF.

The V and J genes are TRBV19 and TRBJ1-5; D is unresolved. V lost 4 bases and J lost 4, with 8 bases in between. Germline lookup yields CDR1 LNHDA and CDR2 SQIVND (reference sequence). There are 13 residues in the CDR3. CDR3 coding DNA: TGTGCCAGTAGTAGTGGCGGAAATCAGCCCCAGCATTTT. Translation: CASSSGGNQPQHF. The full variable domain, with the rest looked up from reference TRBV19 and TRBJ1-5, is DGGITQSPKYLFRKEGQNVTLSCEQNLNHDAMYWYRQDPGQGLRLIYYSQIVNDFQKGDIAEGYSVSREKKESFPLTVTSAQKNPTAFYLCASSSGGNQPQHFGDGTRLSIL.

The chain links TRBV9 to TRBJ2-2; D gene unclear. Germline CDR1 SGDLS, CDR2 YYNGEE. Trimming took 5 bases from V and 3 from J, leaving 8 bases between them. This CDR3 has 13 amino acids. The CDR3 region is CASSLSYTGELFF. As DNA, the CDR3 is TGTGCCAGCAGTCTATCCTACACCGGGGAGCTGTTTTTT.

The chain joins TRBV7-9 to TRBJ2-2, with TRBD1 identical over 7 bases. The J segment lost 4 bases and the V segment lost 5 bases, leaving 13 bases of the junction unmatched. Germline V gene sequence: CDR1 SEHNR, CDR2 FQNEAQ (reference sequence). This CDR3 region has 17 residues. The CDR3 here is CASSPRQGGAGTGELFF. DNA for the CDR3: TGTGCCAGCAGCCCTAGACAGGGTGGCGCCGGCACCGGGGAGCTGTTTTTT.

This clone has only one observation. The rearrangement uses TRBV11-3 and TRBJ1-3; the D is unclear. Looked up from germline, CDR1 is SGHNT and CDR2 is YENEEA. CDR3 length: 12 residues. V was trimmed by 5 bases and J by 8 bases, leaving 10 bases between them. CDR3 bases: TGTGCCAGCAGCCCTGAAGTAGACACCATATATTTT. This gives the protein CASSPEVDTIYF.

The chain has TRBV6-1 and TRBJ2-7, with TRBD2 matching 10 bases. Germline-derived CDR1 and CDR2 are MNHNS and SASEGT. CDR3 length: 15 residues. With V trimmed by 4 bases and J by 2 bases, 5 bases remained unmatched. The CDR3 spells CASSAQAGGPYEQYF. CDR3 DNA: TGTGCCAGCAGTGCCCAAGCGGGAGGGCCCTACGAGCAGTACTTC.

The chain couples TRBV6-4 to TRBJ2-3; a possible D gene is TRBD2 (5 bases). Per the germline V gene, CDR1 is MRHNA and CDR2 is SNTAGT. This CDR3 is 15 amino acids long. Trimming removed 6 bases from V and 0 bases from J, with 13 bases in between. The CDR3 reads CASRLRAASTDTQYF. The CDR3 DNA sequence: TGTGCCAGCAGGCTGAGGGCTGCTAGCACAGATACGCAGTATTTT.

CDR3 nucleotides: TGTGCCAGCAGTCCAGGGGGACAGGTTTTCTATGGCTACACCTTC. Translating it yields CASSPGGQVFYGYTF. This chain links TRBV6-5 with TRBJ1-2; 8 nucleotides line up with TRBD1. The CDR3 totals 15 residues. J lost 4 bases, V lost 5 bases, and 9 bases had no gene match. Germline V gene data show CDR1 as MNHEY and CDR2 as SVGAGI.